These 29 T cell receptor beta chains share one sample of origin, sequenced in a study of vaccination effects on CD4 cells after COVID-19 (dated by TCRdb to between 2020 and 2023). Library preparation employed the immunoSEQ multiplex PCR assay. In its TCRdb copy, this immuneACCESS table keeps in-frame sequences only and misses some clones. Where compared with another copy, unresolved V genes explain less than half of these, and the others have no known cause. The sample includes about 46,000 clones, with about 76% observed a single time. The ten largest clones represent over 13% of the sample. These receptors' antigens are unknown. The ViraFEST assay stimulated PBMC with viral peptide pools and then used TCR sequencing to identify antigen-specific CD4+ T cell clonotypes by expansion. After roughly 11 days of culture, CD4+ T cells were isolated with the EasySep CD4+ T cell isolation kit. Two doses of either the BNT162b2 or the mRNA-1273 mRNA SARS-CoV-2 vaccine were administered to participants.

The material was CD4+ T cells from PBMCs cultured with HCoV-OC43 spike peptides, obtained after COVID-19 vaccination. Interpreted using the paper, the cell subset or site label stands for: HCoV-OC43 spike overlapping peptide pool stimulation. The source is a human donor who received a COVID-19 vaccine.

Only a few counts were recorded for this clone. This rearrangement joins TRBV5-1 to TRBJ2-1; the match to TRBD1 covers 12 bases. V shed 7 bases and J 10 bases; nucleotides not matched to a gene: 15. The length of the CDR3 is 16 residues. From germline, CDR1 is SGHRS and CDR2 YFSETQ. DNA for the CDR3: TGCGCCAGCGCCTTTTCCCGGGACAGGGGGCGAGAAGAGCAGTTCTTC. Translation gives CASAFSRDRGREEQFF.

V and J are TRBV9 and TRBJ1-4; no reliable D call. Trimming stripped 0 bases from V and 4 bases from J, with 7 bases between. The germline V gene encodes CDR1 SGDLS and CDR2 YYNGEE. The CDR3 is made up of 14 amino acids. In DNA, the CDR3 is TGTGCCAGCAGCGTAGGAGGGCATAATGAAAAACTGTTTTTT. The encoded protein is CASSVGGHNEKLFF.

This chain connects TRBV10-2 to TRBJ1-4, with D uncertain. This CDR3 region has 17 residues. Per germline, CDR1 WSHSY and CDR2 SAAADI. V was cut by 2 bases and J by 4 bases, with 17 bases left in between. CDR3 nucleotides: TGCGCCAGCAGTGAGCCACCGTCTTGGGCAGTTAATGAAAAACTGTTTTTT. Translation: CASSEPPSWAVNEKLFF.

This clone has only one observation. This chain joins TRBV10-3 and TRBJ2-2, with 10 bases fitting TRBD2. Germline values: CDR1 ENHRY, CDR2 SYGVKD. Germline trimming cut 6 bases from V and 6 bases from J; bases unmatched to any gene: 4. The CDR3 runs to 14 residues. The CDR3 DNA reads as TGTGCCATCAGGAGCGGGGGGGCCTCCGGGGAGCTGTTTTTT. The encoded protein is CAIRSGGASGELFF.

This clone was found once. The CDR3 here is CASSSAGPYTEAFF. The CDR3 DNA reads TGTGCCAGCAGCTCGGCGGGCCCCTACACTGAAGCTTTCTTT. This rearrangement joins TRBV5-6 to TRBJ1-1; D remains unclear. The CDR3 extends over 14 amino acids. Germline lookup yields CDR1 SGHDT and CDR2 YYEEEE. The V and J ends lost 3 bases and 3 bases respectively, with 12 bases between them. Supplemented by reference TRBV5-6 and TRBJ1-1, the full variable domain reads DAGVTQSPTHLIKTRGQQVTLRCSPKSGHDTVSWYQQALGQGPQFIFQYYEEEERQRGNFPDRFSGHQFPNYSSELNVNALLLGDSALYLCASSSAGPYTEAFFGQGTRLTVV.

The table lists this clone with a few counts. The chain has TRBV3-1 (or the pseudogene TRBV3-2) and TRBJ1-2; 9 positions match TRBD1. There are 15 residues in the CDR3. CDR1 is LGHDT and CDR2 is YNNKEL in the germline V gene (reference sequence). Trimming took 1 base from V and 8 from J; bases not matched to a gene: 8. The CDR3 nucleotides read TGTGCCAGCAGCCAAGCAGGGACAGGGTCATCGGGCTACACCTTC. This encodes CASSQAGTGSSGYTF.

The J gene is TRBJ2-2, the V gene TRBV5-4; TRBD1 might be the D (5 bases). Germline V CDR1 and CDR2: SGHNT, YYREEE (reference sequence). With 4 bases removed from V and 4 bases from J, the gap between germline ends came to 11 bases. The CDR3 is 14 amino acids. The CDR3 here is CASSPDTATGELFF. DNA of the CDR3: TGTGCCAGCAGCCCGGACACTGCCACCGGGGAGCTGTTTTTT.

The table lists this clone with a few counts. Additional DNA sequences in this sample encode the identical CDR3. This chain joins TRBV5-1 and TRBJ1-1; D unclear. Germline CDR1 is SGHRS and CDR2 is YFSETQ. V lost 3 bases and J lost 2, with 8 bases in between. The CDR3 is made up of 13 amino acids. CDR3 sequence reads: CASSSGSNTEAFF. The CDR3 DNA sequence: TGCGCCAGCAGCTCTGGATCCAACACTGAAGCTTTCTTT.

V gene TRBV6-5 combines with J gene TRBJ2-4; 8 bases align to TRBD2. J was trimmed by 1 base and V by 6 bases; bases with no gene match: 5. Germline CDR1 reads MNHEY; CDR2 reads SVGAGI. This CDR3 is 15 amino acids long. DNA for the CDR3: TGTGCCAGCAGCGGACTAGCAGAGGCCAAAAACATTCAGTACTTC. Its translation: CASSGLAEAKNIQYF.

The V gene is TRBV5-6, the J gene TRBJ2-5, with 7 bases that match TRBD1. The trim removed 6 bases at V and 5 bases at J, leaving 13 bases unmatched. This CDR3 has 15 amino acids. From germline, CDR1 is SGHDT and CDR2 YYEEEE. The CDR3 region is CASTLTGRGRETQYF. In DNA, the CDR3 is TGTGCCAGCACCCTGACAGGGAGAGGTAGGGAGACCCAGTACTTC.

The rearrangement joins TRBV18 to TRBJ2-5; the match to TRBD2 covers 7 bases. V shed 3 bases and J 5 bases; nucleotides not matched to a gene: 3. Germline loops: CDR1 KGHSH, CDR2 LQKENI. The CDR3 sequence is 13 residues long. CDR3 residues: CASSPRERETQYF. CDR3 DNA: TGTGCCAGCTCACCGCGGGAGAGGGAGACCCAGTACTTC. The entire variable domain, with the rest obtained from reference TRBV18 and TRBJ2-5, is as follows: NAGVMQNPRHLVRRRGQEARLRCSPMKGHSHVYWYRQLPEEGLKFMVYLQKENIIDESGMPKERFSAEFPKEGPSILRIQQVVRGDSAAYFCASSPRERETQYFGPGTRLLVL.

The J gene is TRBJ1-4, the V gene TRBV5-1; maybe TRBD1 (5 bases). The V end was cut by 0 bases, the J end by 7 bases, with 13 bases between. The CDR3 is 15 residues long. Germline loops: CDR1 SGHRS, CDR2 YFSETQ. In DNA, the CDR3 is TGCGCCAGCAGCTTGGCAGTCGTCGGGGGTGAAAAACTGTTTTTT. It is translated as CASSLAVVGGEKLFF.

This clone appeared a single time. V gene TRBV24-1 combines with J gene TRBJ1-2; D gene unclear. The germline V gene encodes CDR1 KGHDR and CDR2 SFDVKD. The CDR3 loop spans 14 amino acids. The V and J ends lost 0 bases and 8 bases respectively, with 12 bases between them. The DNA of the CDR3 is TGTGCCACCAGTGATTTGCACTCGACGACGGGCTACACCTTC. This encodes CATSDLHSTTGYTF.

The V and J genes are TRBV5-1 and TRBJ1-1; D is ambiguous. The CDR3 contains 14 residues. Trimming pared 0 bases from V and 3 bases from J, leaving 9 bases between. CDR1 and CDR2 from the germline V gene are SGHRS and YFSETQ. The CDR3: CASSLARLYTEAFF. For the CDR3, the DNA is TGCGCCAGCAGCTTGGCCCGGCTTTACACTGAAGCTTTCTTT.

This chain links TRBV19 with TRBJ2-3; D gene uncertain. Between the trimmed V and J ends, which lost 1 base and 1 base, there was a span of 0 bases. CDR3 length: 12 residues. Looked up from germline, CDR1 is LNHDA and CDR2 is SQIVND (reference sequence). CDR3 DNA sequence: TGTGCCAGTAGTATAGGCACAGATACGCAGTATTTT. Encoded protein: CASSIGTDTQYF.

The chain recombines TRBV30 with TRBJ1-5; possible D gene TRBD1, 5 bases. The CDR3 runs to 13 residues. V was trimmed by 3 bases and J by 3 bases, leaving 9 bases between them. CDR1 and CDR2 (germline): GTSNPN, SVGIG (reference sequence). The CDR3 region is CAWRRDLNQPQHF. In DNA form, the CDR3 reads TGTGCCTGGAGACGGGACCTCAATCAGCCCCAGCATTTT.

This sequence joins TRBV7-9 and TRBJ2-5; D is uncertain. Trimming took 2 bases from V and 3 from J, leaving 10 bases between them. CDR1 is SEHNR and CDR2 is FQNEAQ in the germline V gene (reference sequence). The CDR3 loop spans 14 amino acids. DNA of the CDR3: TGTGCCAGCAGCTTATTCCACGGAGAAGAGACCCAGTACTTC. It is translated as CASSLFHGEETQYF.

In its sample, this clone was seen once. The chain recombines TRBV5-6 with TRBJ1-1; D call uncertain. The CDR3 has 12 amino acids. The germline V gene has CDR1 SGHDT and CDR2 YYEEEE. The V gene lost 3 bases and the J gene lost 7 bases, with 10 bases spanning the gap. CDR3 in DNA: TGTGCCAGCAGCTACGACGGAAGTGAAGCTTTCTTT. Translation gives CASSYDGSEAFF.

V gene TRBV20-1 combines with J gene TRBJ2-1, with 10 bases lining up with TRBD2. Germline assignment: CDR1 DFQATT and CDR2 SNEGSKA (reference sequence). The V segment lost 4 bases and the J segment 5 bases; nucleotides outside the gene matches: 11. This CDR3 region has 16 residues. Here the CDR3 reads CSATDPGTSADNEQFF. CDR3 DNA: TGCAGTGCTACTGATCCCGGGACTAGCGCTGACAATGAGCAGTTCTTC.

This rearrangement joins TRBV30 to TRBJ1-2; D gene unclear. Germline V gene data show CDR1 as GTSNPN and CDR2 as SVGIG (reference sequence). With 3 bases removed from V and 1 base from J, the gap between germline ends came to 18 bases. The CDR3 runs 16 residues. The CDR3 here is CAWRNLFDRLNYGYTF. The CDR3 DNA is TGTGCCTGGAGGAATTTATTTGACCGACTTAACTATGGCTACACCTTC.

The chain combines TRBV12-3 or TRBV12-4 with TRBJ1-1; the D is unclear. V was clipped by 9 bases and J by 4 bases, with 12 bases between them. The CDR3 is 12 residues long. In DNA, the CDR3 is TGTGCCAGTCGTCCGACGGGCACTGAAGCTTTCTTT. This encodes CASRPTGTEAFF.

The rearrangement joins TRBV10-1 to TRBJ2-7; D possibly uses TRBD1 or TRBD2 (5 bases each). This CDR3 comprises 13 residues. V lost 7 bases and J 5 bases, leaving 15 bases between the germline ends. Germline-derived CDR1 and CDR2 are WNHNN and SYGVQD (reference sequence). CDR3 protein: CASNLLGDDEQYF. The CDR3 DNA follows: TGCGCCAGCAACCTCCTGGGGGACGACGAGCAGTACTTC.

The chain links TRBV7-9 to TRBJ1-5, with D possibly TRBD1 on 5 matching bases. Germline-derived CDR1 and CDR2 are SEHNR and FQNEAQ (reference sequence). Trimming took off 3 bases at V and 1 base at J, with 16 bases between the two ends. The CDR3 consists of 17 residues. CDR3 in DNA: TGTGCCAGCAGCTTCAGCGGGCAGGGCGTGAGCAATCAGCCCCAGCATTTT. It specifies CASSFSGQGVSNQPQHF.

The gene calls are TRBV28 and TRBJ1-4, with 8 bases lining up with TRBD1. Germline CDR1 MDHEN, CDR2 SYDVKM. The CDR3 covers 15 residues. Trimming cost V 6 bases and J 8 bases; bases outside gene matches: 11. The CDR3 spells CASREHGTGGEKLFF. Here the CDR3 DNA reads TGTGCCAGCAGAGAACACGGGACAGGTGGGGAAAAACTGTTTTTT.

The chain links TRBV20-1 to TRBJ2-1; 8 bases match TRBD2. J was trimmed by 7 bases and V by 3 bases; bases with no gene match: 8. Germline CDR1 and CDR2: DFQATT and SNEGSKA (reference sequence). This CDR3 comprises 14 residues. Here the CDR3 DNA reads TGCAGTGCTAGTCGACTAGCGAATAGTAATGAGCAGTTCTTC. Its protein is CSASRLANSNEQFF.

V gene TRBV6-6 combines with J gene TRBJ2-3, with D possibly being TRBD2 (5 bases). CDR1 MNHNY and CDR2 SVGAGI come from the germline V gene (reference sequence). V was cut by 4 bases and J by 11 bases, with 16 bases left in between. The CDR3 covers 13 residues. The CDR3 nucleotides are TGTGCCAGCAGTTCCGATAGCGAGAAGAGGCAGTATTTT. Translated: CASSSDSEKRQYF.

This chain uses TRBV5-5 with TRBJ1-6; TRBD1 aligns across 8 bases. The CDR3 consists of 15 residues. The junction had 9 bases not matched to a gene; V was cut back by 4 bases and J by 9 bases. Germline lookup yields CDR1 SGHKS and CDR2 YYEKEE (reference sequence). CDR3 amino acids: CASSLTRQGSSPLHF. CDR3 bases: TGTGCCAGCAGCCTGACTCGACAGGGGAGTTCACCCCTCCACTTT.

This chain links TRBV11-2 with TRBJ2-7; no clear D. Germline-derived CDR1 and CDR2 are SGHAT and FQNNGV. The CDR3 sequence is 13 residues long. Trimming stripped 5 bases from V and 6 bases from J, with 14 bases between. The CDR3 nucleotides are TGTGCCAGCAGCCTCCAAACTTCAACCGAGCAGTACTTC. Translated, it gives CASSLQTSTEQYF. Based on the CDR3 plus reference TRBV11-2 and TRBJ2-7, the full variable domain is EAGVAQSPRYKIIEKRQSVAFWCNPISGHATLYWYQQILGQGPKLLIQFQNNGVVDDSQLPKDRFSAERLKGVDSTLKIQPAKLEDSAVYLCASSLQTSTEQYFGPGTRLTVT.

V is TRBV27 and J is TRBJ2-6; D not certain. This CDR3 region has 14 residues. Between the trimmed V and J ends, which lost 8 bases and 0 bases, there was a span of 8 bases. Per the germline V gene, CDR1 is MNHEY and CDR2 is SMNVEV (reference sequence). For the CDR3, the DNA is TGTGCCAGCCGAACAAGCTCTGGGGCCAACGTCCTGACTTTC. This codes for CASRTSSGANVLTF.